Sequencing of this T cell receptor (beta chain) was carried out in a study of regulatory T cells. The study, taken as a whole, reports: In CD3G-deficient patients, conventional CD4+ T cells were enriched for hydrophobic CDR3 residues at positions 6 and 7.

Sorting split CD4+ cells into CD25-high CD127-low Tregs and CD25-low CD127-high conventional T cells. The ends were cut back, 0 bases at V and 4 bases at J, with 5 bases in the middle. Germline V gene data show CDR1 as SGHRS and CDR2 as YFSETQ. The CDR3 contains 13 residues. The PCR used 52 TRBV and 13 TRBJ primers. The method was immunoSEQ multiplex PCR; TCRdb's version includes in-frame clones alone and lacks a portion of them. Of about 18,000 clones listed, approximately 80% are singletons. Points on this clone: Antigen unknown.

The chain recombines TRBV5-1 with TRBJ1-5; D is unresolved. Source material: conventional CD4+ T cells sorted from blood. This clonotype originated in a person aged 30-39 years with CD3G deficiency. The DNA of the CDR3 is TGCGCCAGCAGCTTGGACGGAAATCAGCCCCAGCATTTT. Translation: CASSLDGNQPQHF.